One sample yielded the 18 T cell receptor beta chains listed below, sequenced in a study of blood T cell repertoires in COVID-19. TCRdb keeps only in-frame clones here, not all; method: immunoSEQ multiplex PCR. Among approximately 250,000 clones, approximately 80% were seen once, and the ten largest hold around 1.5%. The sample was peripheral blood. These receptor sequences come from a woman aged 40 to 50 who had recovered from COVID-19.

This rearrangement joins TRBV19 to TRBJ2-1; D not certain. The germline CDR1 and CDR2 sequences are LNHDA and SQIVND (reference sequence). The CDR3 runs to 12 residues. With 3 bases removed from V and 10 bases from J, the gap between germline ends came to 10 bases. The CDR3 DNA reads TGTGCCAGTAGTATTGAGCCAAAAGAGCAGTTCTTC. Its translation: CASSIEPKEQFF.

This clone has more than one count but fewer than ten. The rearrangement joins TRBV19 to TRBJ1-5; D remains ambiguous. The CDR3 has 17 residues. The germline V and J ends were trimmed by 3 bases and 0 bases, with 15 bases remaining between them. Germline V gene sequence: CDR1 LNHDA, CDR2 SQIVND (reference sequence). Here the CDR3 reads CASSIVKTGYSNQPQHF. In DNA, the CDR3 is TGTGCCAGTAGTATCGTGAAAACCGGGTATAGCAATCAGCCCCAGCATTTT.

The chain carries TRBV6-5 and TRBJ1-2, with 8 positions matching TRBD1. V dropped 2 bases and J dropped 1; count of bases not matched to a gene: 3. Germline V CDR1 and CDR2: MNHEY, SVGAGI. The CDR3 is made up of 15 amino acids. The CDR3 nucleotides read TGTGCCAGCAGTTACAACACAGGGGGTAACTATGGCTACACCTTC. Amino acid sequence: CASSYNTGGNYGYTF.

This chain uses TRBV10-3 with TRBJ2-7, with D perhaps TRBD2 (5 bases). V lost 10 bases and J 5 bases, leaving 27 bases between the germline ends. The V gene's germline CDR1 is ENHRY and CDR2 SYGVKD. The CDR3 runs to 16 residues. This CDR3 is CATGGQSRFQVDEQYF. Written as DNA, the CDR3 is TGTGCCACTGGCGGGCAGAGTCGGTTCCAGGTGGACGAGCAGTACTTC.

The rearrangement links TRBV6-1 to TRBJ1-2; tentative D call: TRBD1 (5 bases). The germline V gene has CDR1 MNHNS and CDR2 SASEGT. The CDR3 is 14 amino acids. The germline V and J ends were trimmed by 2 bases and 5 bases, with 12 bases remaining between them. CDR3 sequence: CASSEWGVGYGYTF. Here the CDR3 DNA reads TGTGCCAGCAGTGAATGGGGGGTAGGGTATGGCTACACCTTC.

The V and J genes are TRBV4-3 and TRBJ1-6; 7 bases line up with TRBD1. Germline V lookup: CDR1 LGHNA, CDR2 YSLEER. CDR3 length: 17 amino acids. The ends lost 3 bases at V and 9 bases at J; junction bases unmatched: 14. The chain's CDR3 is CASSQGTTGRLISPLHF. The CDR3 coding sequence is TGCGCCAGCAGCCAGGGTACGACAGGGAGGTTGATTTCACCCCTCCACTTT.

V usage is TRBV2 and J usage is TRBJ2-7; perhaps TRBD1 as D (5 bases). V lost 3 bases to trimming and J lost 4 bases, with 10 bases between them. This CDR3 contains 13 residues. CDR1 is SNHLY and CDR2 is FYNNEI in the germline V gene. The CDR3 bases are TGTGCCAGCAGTGAGGGGCCCCGGTACGAGCAGTACTTC. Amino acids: CASSEGPRYEQYF.

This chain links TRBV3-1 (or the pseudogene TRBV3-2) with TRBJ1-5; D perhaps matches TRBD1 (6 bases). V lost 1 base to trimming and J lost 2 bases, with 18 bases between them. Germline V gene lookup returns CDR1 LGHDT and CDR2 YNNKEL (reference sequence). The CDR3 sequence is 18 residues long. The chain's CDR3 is CASSQVGAGEIGNQPQHF. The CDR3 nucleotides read TGTGCCAGCAGCCAAGTGGGGGCAGGGGAAATCGGCAATCAGCCCCAGCATTTT.

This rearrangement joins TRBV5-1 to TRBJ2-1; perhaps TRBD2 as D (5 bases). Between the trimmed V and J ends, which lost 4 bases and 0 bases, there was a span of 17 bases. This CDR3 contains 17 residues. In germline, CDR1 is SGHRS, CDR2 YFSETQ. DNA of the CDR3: TGCGCCAGCAGCGGTGGGTTGGGAGATAGCTCCTACAATGAGCAGTTCTTC. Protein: CASSGGLGDSSYNEQFF.

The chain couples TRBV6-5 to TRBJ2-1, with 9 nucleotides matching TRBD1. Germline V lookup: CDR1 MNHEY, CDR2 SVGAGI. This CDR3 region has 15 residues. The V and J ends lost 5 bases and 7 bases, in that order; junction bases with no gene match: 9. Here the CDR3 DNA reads TGTGCCAGCAGTCCGAATCGACAGGGGGTGAATGAGCAGTTCTTC. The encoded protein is CASSPNRQGVNEQFF.

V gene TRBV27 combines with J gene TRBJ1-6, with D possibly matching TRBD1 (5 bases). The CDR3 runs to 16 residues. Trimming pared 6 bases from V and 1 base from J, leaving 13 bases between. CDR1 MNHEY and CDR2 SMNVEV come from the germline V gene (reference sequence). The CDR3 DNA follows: TGTGCCAGCAGCCAAAACAGGCAATCCTATAATTCACCCCTCCACTTT. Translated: CASSQNRQSYNSPLHF.

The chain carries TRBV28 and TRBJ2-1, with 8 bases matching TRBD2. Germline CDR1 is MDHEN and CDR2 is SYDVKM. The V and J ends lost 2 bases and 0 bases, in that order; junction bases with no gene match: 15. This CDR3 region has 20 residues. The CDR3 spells CASSLGTSNFQPSSYNEQFF. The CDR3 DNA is TGTGCCAGCAGTTTAGGGACTAGTAACTTCCAACCGAGCTCCTACAATGAGCAGTTCTTC. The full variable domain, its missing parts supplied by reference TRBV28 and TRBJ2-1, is DVKVTQSSRYLVKRTGEKVFLECVQDMDHENMFWYRQDPGLGLRLIYFSYDVKMKEKGDIPEGYSVSREKKERFSLILESASTNQTSMYLCASSLGTSNFQPSSYNEQFFGPGTRLTVL.

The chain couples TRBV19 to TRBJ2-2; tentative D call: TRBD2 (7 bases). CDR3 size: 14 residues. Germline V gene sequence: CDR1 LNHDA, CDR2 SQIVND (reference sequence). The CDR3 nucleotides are TGTGCTACTACCCGGGGGGCGGACACCGGGGAGCTGTTTTTT. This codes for CATTRGADTGELFF.

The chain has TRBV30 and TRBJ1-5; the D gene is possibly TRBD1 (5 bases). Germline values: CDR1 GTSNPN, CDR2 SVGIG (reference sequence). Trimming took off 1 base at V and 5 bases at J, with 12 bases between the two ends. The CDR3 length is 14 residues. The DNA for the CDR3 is TGTGCCTGGAGTGCAGGGAACATGGATCAGCCCCAGCATTTT. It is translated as CAWSAGNMDQPQHF. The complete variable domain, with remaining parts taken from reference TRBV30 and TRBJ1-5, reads SQTIHQWPATLVQPVGSPLSLECTVEGTSNPNLYWYRQAAGRGLQLLFYSVGIGQISSEVPQNLSASRPQDRQFILSSKKLLLSDSGFYLCAWSAGNMDQPQHFGDGTRLSIL.

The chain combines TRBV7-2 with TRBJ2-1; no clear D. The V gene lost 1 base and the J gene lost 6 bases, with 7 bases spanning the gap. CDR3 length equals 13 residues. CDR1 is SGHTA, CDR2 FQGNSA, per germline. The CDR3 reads CASSLGAINEQFF. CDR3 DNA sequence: TGTGCCAGCAGCTTAGGGGCTATCAATGAGCAGTTCTTC. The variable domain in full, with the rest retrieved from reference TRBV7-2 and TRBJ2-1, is GAGVSQSPSNKVTEKGKDVELRCDPISGHTALYWYRQSLGQGLEFLIYFQGNSAPDKSGLPSDRFSAERTGGSVSTLTIQRTQQEDSAVYLCASSLGAINEQFFGPGTRLTVL.

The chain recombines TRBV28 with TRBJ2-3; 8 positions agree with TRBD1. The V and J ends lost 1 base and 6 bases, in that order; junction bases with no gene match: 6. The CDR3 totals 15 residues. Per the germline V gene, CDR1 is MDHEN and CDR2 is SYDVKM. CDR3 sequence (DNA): TGTGCCAGCAGTTTATTACAGGGGGTGCAGGATACGCAGTATTTT. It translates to CASSLLQGVQDTQYF.

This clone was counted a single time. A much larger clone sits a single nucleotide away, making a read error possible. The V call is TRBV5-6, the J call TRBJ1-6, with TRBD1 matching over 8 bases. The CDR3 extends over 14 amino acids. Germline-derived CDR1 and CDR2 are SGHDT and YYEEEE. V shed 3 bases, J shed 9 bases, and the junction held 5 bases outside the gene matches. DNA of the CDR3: TGTGCCAGCAGCTCCGGACAGGGAGGTTCACCCCTCCACTTT. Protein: CASSSGQGGSPLHF.

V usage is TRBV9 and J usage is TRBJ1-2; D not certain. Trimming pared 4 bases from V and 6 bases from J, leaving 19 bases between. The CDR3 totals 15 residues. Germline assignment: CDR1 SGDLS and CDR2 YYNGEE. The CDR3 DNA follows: TGTGCCAGCAGCCCCACAACGACATTTAATCATGGCTACACCTTC. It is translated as CASSPTTTFNHGYTF.